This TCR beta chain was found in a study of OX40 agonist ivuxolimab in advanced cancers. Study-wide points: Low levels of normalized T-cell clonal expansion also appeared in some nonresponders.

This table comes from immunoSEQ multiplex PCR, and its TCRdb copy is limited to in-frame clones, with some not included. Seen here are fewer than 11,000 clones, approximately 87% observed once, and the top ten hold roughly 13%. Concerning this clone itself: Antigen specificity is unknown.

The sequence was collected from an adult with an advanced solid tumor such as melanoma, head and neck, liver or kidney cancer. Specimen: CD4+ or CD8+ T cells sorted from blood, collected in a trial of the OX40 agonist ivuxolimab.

The CDR3 DNA reads TGCAGCGAGGGGACAGGGGGCTGGGAGACCCAGTACTTC. Amino acid sequence: CSEGTGGWETQYF. The chain employs TRBV29-1 and TRBJ2-5; 12 bases are a match to TRBD1. The ends lost 7 bases at V and 5 bases at J; junction bases unmatched: 5. This CDR3 is 13 amino acids long. Germline CDR1 and CDR2: SQVTM and ANQGSEA.